A selection of T cell receptor beta chains follows, all from one sample in a study of cytomegalovirus exposure and HLA in healthy donors. Data came from immunoSEQ multiplex PCR; TCRdb stores just in-frame clones and leaves some out. This table has roughly 190,000 clones, 81% appearing once. The sample was PBMCs. The source of these receptors is a man aged 18 to 35 in good health and CMV-seronegative. Each CDR3 is given with its conserved first and last residue. The D gene is left open where the match is weak. Clone sizes are given selectively: once, few, many, or a class where the clone is expanded.

>.|TRBV6-1|TRBJ2-7|.
CASTRDVGGSYEQYF
TGTGCCAGCACCAGAGACGTCGGGGGATCCTACGAGCAGTACTTC
>.|TRBV29-1|TRBJ2-1|TRBD2
CSVRHSGSSYNEQFF
TGCAGCGTCCGCCATAGCGGGTCTTCCTACAATGAGCAGTTCTTC
>.|TRBV6-4|TRBJ2-7|TRBD2
CASRDLAGSYEQYF
TGTGCCAGCAGGGACCTAGCGGGGTCCTACGAGCAGTACTTC
>.|TRBV19|TRBJ1-5|TRBD1
CASSSGQGAWSNQPQHF
TGTGCCAGTAGTTCGGGACAGGGGGCCTGGAGCAATCAGCCCCAGCATTTT
>.|TRBV7-9|TRBJ2-5|TRBD2
CASSPSRGGRETQYF
TGTGCCAGCAGCCCTTCGCGGGGGGGCCGGGAGACCCAGTACTTC
>.|TRBV15|TRBJ2-7|TRBD2
CATSRAGLGYEQYF
TGTGCCACCAGCAGGGCGGGACTAGGCTACGAGCAGTACTTC
>few|TRBV28|TRBJ1-5|.
CASSLPGVGNQPQHF
TGTGCCAGCAGTTTACCAGGGGTAGGCAATCAGCCCCAGCATTTT
>.|TRBV9|TRBJ2-5|TRBD2
CASSVGASGGKQETQYF
TGTGCCAGCAGCGTAGGGGCTAGCGGGGGCAAACAAGAGACCCAGTACTTC
>.|TRBV5-1|TRBJ2-1|.
CASSLTGPTYNEQFF
TGCGCCAGCAGCTTGACAGGTCCGACCTACAATGAGCAGTTCTTC
>.|TRBV5-4|TRBJ1-2|.
CASSLDRADYGYTF
TGTGCCAGCAGCTTGGACAGGGCTGACTATGGCTACACCTTC
>.|TRBV19|TRBJ1-2|TRBD1
CASSPIQGAQGYTF
TGTGCCAGTAGCCCGATTCAGGGGGCGCAAGGCTACACCTTC
>.|TRBV6-4|TRBJ2-2|.
CASSVEARTGELFF
TGTGCCAGCAGTGTCGAGGCTCGGACCGGGGAGCTGTTTTTT
>.|TRBV7-9|TRBJ1-4|.
CASSQLATNEKLFF
TGTGCCAGCAGCCAACTTGCAACTAATGAAAAACTGTTTTTT
>.|TRBV27|TRBJ2-7|.
CASSSLVYYEQYF
TGTGCCAGCAGTTCACTCGTTTATTACGAGCAGTACTTC
>.|TRBV5-4|TRBJ2-5|TRBD2
CASSSTSRGQETQYF
TGTGCCAGCAGCTCGACTAGCCGGGGCCAAGAGACCCAGTACTTC
>.|TRBV2|TRBJ2-1|TRBD2
CASSGRTSSYNEQFF
TGTGCCAGCAGTGGGAGGACTAGCTCCTACAATGAGCAGTTCTTC
>.|TRBV18|TRBJ1-2|.
CASSPQGLYGYTF
TGTGCCAGCTCACCTCAGGGCCTCTATGGCTACACCTTC
>.|TRBV19|TRBJ1-2|.
CASSLGSPYGYTF
TGTGCCAGTAGTTTGGGCAGTCCCTATGGCTACACCTTC
>.|TRBV6-5|TRBJ2-1|.
CASSRGTYNEQFF
TGTGCCAGCAGTAGGGGAACCTACAATGAGCAGTTCTTC
>.|TRBV19|TRBJ2-7|.
CASSSPGQTYEQYF
TGTGCCAGTAGTTCTCCCGGACAGACCTACGAGCAGTACTTC
>once|TRBV9|TRBJ2-7|.
CASSVGRVGYEQYF
TGTGCCAGCAGCGTAGGCAGGGTTGGATACGAGCAGTACTTC
>.|TRBV10-1|TRBJ2-3|.
CASSDGQLNTQYF
TGCGCCAGCAGTGATGGACAGCTAAATACGCAGTATTTT